Following are 24 T cell receptor beta chains from one sample sequenced in a study of cytomegalovirus exposure and HLA in healthy donors. With 60 Vbeta and 13 Jbeta primers, the PCR was carried out. The assay was immunoSEQ multiplex PCR, and TCRdb's table has in-frame clones only and misses some. The sample lists about 160,000 clones; less than 90% were seen once. The specimen sequenced was PBMCs. The source is a man aged 50 or older in good health and CMV-seropositive.

The DNA of the CDR3 is TGTGCCAGCCAGGAAACTAGCGGTGCCTCCGAGCAGTACTTC. Translating it yields CASQETSGASEQYF. The chain couples TRBV7-6 to TRBJ2-7, with TRBD2 matching 8 bases. Trimming cost V 8 bases and J 6 bases; bases outside gene matches: 12. The CDR3 has 14 amino acids. Germline CDR1 reads SGHVS; CDR2 reads FNYEAQ. The complete variable domain, with remaining parts taken from reference TRBV7-6 and TRBJ2-7, reads GAGVSQSPRYKVTKRGQDVALRCDPISGHVSLYWYRQALGQGPEFLTYFNYEAQQDKSGLPNDRFSAERPEGSISTLTIQRTEQRDSAMYRCASQETSGASEQYFGPGTRLTVT.

This clone came up once. The chain combines TRBV5-1 with TRBJ2-3, with 8 nucleotides matching TRBD2. Unmatched junction bases numbered 1, after V lost 3 bases and J lost 10 bases. Germline lookup yields CDR1 SGHRS and CDR2 YFSETQ. The CDR3 is made up of 11 amino acids. CDR3 loop: CASSSGGAQYF. The CDR3 region has the DNA TGCGCCAGCAGCTCGGGGGGGGCGCAGTATTTT.

The chain employs TRBV9 and TRBJ1-4; 10 bases agree with TRBD1. The ends lost 4 bases at V and 2 bases at J; junction bases unmatched: 2. Germline V gives CDR1 SGDLS, CDR2 YYNGEE. The CDR3 is 15 amino acids. CDR3: CASSRGQGTNEKLFF. The CDR3 nucleotides are TGTGCCAGCAGCAGGGGACAGGGGACTAATGAAAAACTGTTTTTT. The full variable domain, completed using reference TRBV9 and TRBJ1-4, is DSGVTQTPKHLITATGQRVTLRCSPRSGDLSVYWYQQSLDQGLQFLIQYYNGEERAKGNILERFSAQQFPDLHSELNLSSLELGDSALYFCASSRGQGTNEKLFFGSGTQLSVL.

The chain has TRBV5-4 and TRBJ2-7; unclear D gene. This CDR3 is 14 amino acids long. Germline V gene data show CDR1 as SGHNT and CDR2 as YYREEE (reference sequence). V gave up 9 bases and J gave up 0 bases, with 16 bases separating them. CDR3 DNA: TGTGCCAAAAAACTTCATGGTTCCTCCTACGAGCAGTACTTC. Translating gives CAKKLHGSSYEQYF. Complete variable domain (other parts from reference TRBV5-4 and TRBJ2-7): ETGVTQSPTHLIKTRGQQVTLRCSSQSGHNTVSWYQQALGQGPQFIFQYYREEENGRGNFPPRFSGLQFPNYSSELNVNALELDDSALYLCAKKLHGSSYEQYFGPGTRLTVT.

The genes are TRBV9 and TRBJ2-1; the match to TRBD2 covers 7 bases. Trimming cost V 4 bases and J 4 bases; bases outside gene matches: 8. Germline CDR1 reads SGDLS; CDR2 reads YYNGEE. The CDR3 consists of 15 residues. The CDR3 reads CASSPGGGGYNEQFF. The DNA for the CDR3 is TGTGCCAGCAGCCCAGGCGGGGGAGGATACAATGAGCAGTTCTTC.

This clone appeared once. The rearrangement uses TRBV7-3 and TRBJ2-2; the match to TRBD1 covers 9 bases. V gave up 4 bases and J gave up 3 bases; unmatched junction bases: 9. Germline V gives CDR1 SGHTA, CDR2 FQGTGA. This CDR3 is 17 amino acids long. The CDR3 sequence: CASSSRPGTGYTGELFF. The CDR3 DNA sequence: TGTGCCAGCAGCTCCCGGCCCGGGACAGGGTACACCGGGGAGCTGTTTTTT.

This chain links TRBV4-3 with TRBJ2-1, with D hard to call. Germline V gene sequence: CDR1 LGHNA, CDR2 YSLEER. Trimming removed 4 bases at V and 2 bases at J, with 6 bases between. The CDR3 sequence is 13 residues long. CDR3 sequence reads: CASSLQTYNEQFF. CDR3 DNA sequence: TGCGCCAGCAGCCTCCAGACCTACAATGAGCAGTTCTTC.

The V call is TRBV11-1, the J call TRBJ2-1; D possibly corresponds to TRBD2 (5 bases). The CDR3 has 16 residues. Germline CDR1 and CDR2: SGHAT and FQDESV (reference sequence). V was cut by 1 base and J by 2 bases, with 12 bases left in between. The CDR3 DNA reads TGTGCCAGCAGCTTAGTTCGGGAAAGAGCCTACAATGAGCAGTTCTTC. This translates into CASSLVRERAYNEQFF.

This chain connects TRBV5-6 to TRBJ1-2; the D is unclear. V was pared by 6 bases and J by 6 bases, with 18 bases between. CDR1 and CDR2 from the germline V gene are SGHDT and YYEEEE. This CDR3 is built from 14 residues. In DNA form, the CDR3 reads TGTGCCAGCAAAGCGTGGAGGGTGTTGGATGGCTACACCTTC. Amino acid sequence: CASKAWRVLDGYTF.

V is TRBV5-1 and J is TRBJ1-1, with D possibly being TRBD1 (5 bases). The CDR3 loop spans 14 amino acids. Between the trimmed V and J ends, which lost 4 bases and 1 base, there was a span of 11 bases. Germline V gives CDR1 SGHRS, CDR2 YFSETQ. The CDR3 region has the DNA TGCGCCAGCAGCCCAGGGCTTGCGAACACTGAAGCTTTCTTT. Protein product: CASSPGLANTEAFF.

The rearrangement links TRBV4-3 to TRBJ1-2; the D is unclear. The V end lost 0 bases, the J end lost 4 bases, and 9 bases lay between the germline ends. Per germline, CDR1 LGHNA and CDR2 YSLEER. This CDR3 has 14 residues. CDR3 in DNA: TGCGCCAGCAGCCAAGAGAGGGCGGGCTATGGCTACACCTTC. Translated: CASSQERAGYGYTF.

The chain carries TRBV4-1 and TRBJ1-2, with 7 bases identical to TRBD1. The CDR3 has 15 residues. Germline trimming cut 0 bases from V and 2 bases from J; bases unmatched to any gene: 3. CDR1 and CDR2 from the germline V gene are MGHRA and YSYEKL. DNA of the CDR3: TGCGCCAGCAGCCAAGATGGGACAGCCAACTATGGCTACACCTTC. Its translation is CASSQDGTANYGYTF.

The rearrangement joins TRBV5-1 to TRBJ2-5; no definite D call. The germline V and J ends were trimmed by 4 bases and 1 base, with 11 bases remaining between them. This CDR3 comprises 14 residues. Germline assignment: CDR1 SGHRS and CDR2 YFSETQ. The CDR3 DNA reads as TGCGCCAGCAGCCCTCGGTGGGCCCAAGAGACCCAGTACTTC. This gives the protein CASSPRWAQETQYF.

The chain links TRBV19 to TRBJ2-3; a possible D gene is TRBD2 (6 bases). The V end lost 6 bases, the J end lost 0 bases, and 10 bases lay between the germline ends. The V gene's germline CDR1 is LNHDA and CDR2 SQIVND (reference sequence). There are 14 residues in the CDR3. The CDR3 protein is CASRWEASTDTQYF. The CDR3 DNA reads as TGTGCCAGTAGGTGGGAGGCTAGCACAGATACGCAGTATTTT.

The gene calls are TRBV5-1 and TRBJ2-5; D may be TRBD2 (6 bases). The V end was cut by 3 bases, the J end by 5 bases, with 20 bases between. The CDR3 totals 16 residues. The germline gives CDR1 SGHRS, CDR2 YFSETQ. CDR3 in DNA: TGCGCCAGCAGCTCACATAGCGGTGTGGGGAGGGAGACCCAGTACTTC. Protein product: CASSSHSGVGRETQYF.

This chain uses TRBV28 with TRBJ2-7; 9 bases are shared with TRBD2. The length of the CDR3 is 13 residues. Germline trimming cut 5 bases from V and 3 bases from J; bases unmatched to any gene: 2. The germline CDR1 and CDR2 sequences are MDHEN and SYDVKM. CDR3: CASSGGGGYEQYF. CDR3 in DNA: TGTGCCAGCAGTGGCGGGGGGGGCTACGAGCAGTACTTC. Looking up the rest from reference TRBV28 and TRBJ2-7 gives the full variable domain: DVKVTQSSRYLVKRTGEKVFLECVQDMDHENMFWYRQDPGLGLRLIYFSYDVKMKEKGDIPEGYSVSREKKERFSLILESASTNQTSMYLCASSGGGGYEQYFGPGTRLTVT.

The rearrangement uses TRBV6-5 and TRBJ2-5, with D perhaps matching TRBD2 (5 bases). V lost 5 bases, J lost 5 bases, and 6 bases lay in between. In germline, CDR1 is MNHEY, CDR2 SVGAGI. The CDR3 has 11 residues. The CDR3 DNA follows: TGTGCCAGCAGTACTAGGGAGACCCAGTACTTC. Protein sequence: CASSTRETQYF.

The chain combines TRBV19 with TRBJ2-1, with D tentatively TRBD1 (5 bases). The CDR3 loop spans 13 amino acids. V was trimmed by 7 bases and J by 5 bases, leaving 12 bases between them. Germline CDR1 and CDR2: LNHDA and SQIVND (reference sequence). CDR3 sequence: CASNQGWNNEQFF. The CDR3 DNA reads TGTGCCAGTAACCAGGGATGGAACAATGAGCAGTTCTTC.

The chain combines TRBV7-6 with TRBJ1-4, with 7 nucleotides matching TRBD1. CDR1 is SGHVS, CDR2 FNYEAQ, per germline. With V trimmed by 2 bases and J by 7 bases, 7 bases remained unmatched. CDR3 length: 15 residues. In DNA form, the CDR3 reads TGTGCCAGCAGCTTAATAGGGGGCGCGGGTGAAAAACTGTTTTTT. This encodes CASSLIGGAGEKLFF.

This chain links TRBV27 with TRBJ1-6; D perhaps matches TRBD1 (6 bases). Trimming took 5 bases from V and 10 from J, leaving 18 bases between them. Germline V gene sequence: CDR1 MNHEY, CDR2 SMNVEV (reference sequence). This CDR3 is built from 15 residues. CDR3 in DNA: TGTGCCAGCAGTCCGGGCTGGGGGGGGCAATCACCCCTCCACTTT. Translated, it gives CASSPGWGGQSPLHF.

This chain connects TRBV19 to TRBJ2-2, with 8 bases identical to TRBD2. The CDR3 length is 21 residues. Trimming removed 4 bases from V and 6 bases from J; junction bases left unmatched: 25. The germline V gene encodes CDR1 LNHDA and CDR2 SQIVND (reference sequence). CDR3 DNA sequence: TGTGCCAGTAGTAAGGGTGGTAGCGGGACTGGTGGTCGGGGAGCTCCCGGGGAGCTGTTTTTT. It specifies CASSKGGSGTGGRGAPGELFF.

CDR3 DNA sequence: TGTGCCAGCAGCCGCGTAGCGGGGTCAAGAGATACGCAGTATTTT. It specifies CASSRVAGSRDTQYF. V gene TRBV9 combines with J gene TRBJ2-3; 8 positions match TRBD2. Germline V gene data show CDR1 as SGDLS and CDR2 as YYNGEE. This CDR3 comprises 15 residues. V dropped 4 bases and J dropped 5; count of bases not matched to a gene: 9.

The genes are TRBV29-1 and TRBJ2-7; TRBD1 agrees at 8 bases. The germline V gene encodes CDR1 SQVTM and CDR2 ANQGSEA. The CDR3 consists of 13 residues. The ends lost 1 base at V and 7 bases at J; junction bases unmatched: 6. The CDR3 loop is CSVEGDRRGEQYF. CDR3 in DNA: TGCAGCGTTGAAGGGGACAGGAGGGGGGAGCAGTACTTC.

This clone occurred a few times. The rearrangement links TRBV7-8 to TRBJ2-5; D might be TRBD2 (6 bases). Germline CDR1 reads SGHVS; CDR2 reads FQNEAQ. There are 15 residues in the CDR3. Deletions cut 0 bases from V and 3 bases from J, with 11 bases between. The DNA for the CDR3 is TGTGCCAGCAGCTTAGCGTTGCTAGCGAAAGAGACCCAGTACTTC. Translation: CASSLALLAKETQYF.